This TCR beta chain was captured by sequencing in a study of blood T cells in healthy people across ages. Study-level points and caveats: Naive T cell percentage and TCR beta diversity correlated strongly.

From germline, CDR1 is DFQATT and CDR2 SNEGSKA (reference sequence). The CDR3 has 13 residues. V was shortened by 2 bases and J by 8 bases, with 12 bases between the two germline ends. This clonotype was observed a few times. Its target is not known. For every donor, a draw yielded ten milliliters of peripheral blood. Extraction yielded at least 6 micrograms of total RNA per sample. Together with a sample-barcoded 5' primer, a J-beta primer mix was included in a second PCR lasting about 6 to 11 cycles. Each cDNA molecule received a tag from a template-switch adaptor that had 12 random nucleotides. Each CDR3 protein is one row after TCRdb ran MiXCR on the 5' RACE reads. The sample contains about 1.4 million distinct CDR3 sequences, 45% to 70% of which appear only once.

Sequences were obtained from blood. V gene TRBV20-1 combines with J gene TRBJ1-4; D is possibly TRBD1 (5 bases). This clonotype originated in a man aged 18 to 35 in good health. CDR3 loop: CSARTGGEEKLFF. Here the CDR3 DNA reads TGCAGTGCTAGAACGGGGGGAGAAGAAAAACTGTTTTTT.